These T cell receptor beta chains were read from a single sample in a study of blood T cell repertoires in COVID-19. Method: immunoSEQ multiplex PCR; TCRdb's copy keeps in-frame clones and lacks some. This table has 100,000 or so clones, 91% appearing once. Sequenced input: peripheral blood. Receptors originate from a human donor with active COVID-19. The donor label of this sample is uncertain. CDR3s include the opening cysteine and the closing phenylalanine or tryptophan. The D gene is left open where the match is weak. A clone size is listed for some rows: how often the clone was seen (once, few, many), or a class if it is expanded.

D gene | J gene | clone size | V gene | CDR3 DNA | CDR3 protein
NA | TRBJ1-1 | NA | TRBV5-4 | TGTGCCAGCAGCTTGGCCCCGACGGGATCGAACACTGAAGCTTTCTTT | CASSLAPTGSNTEAFF
TRBD1 | TRBJ1-2 | NA | TRBV5-1 | TGCGCCAGCAGCTCGACAGGGGAAGATTATGGCTACACCTTC | CASSSTGEDYGYTF
TRBD1 | TRBJ1-4 | NA | TRBV6-4 | TGTGCCAGCAGTGAAGGGACAGGGAATGAAAAACTGTTTTTT | CASSEGTGNEKLFF
NA | TRBJ2-6 | NA | TRBV6-1 | TGTGCCAGCGAGGCGGGGACTGGGGCCAACGTCCTGACTTTC | CASEAGTGANVLTF
NA | TRBJ2-5 | NA | TRBV9 | TGTGCCAGCAGCCCGCGACCTGGGGAGGAGACCCAGTACTTC | CASSPRPGEETQYF
TRBD2 | TRBJ2-7 | NA | TRBV5-1 | TGCGCCAGCAGGGGAGGGGCTAGCGCTATGAACGAGCAGTACTTC | CASRGGASAMNEQYF
NA | TRBJ2-7 | NA | TRBV7-6 | TGTGCCAGCAGCCCAGCCGCGACAGGAACCTCCTACGAGCAGTACTTC | CASSPAATGTSYEQYF
NA | TRBJ1-6 | NA | TRBV3-1/TRBV3-2 | TGTGCCAGCAGCCTAGGGGCCAGTAGCTCCTATAATTCACCCCTCCACTTT | CASSLGASSSYNSPLHF
NA | TRBJ2-6 | NA | TRBV6-1 | TGTGCCAGCAGTGAAGACAGCTCTGGGGCCAACGTCCTGACTTTC | CASSEDSSGANVLTF
TRBD2 | TRBJ2-3 | NA | TRBV24-1 | TGTGCCACCAGTGGTACTAGCGGGGCTCGTACAGATACGCAGTATTTT | CATSGTSGARTDTQYF
NA | TRBJ1-2 | NA | TRBV19 | TGTGCCAGTAGTATAGGGCCCTCTAACTATGGCTACACCTTC | CASSIGPSNYGYTF
NA | TRBJ2-3 | NA | TRBV24-1 | TGTGCCACCAGTGATCAAGGGGGCGGGGCACCGGATACGCAGTATTTT | CATSDQGGGAPDTQYF
NA | TRBJ1-5 | NA | TRBV4-1 | TGCGCCAGCAGCCTACTCCGGGATAGCAATCAGCCCCAGCATTTT | CASSLLRDSNQPQHF
NA | TRBJ1-5 | NA | TRBV19 | TGTGCCAGTAGTCCCAGGGGCCTTAATCAGCCCCAGCATTTT | CASSPRGLNQPQHF
TRBD2 | TRBJ2-7 | NA | TRBV4-1 | TGCGCCAGCAGCCCTAGTTTGGGGCGGGGGGTGAGCTCCTACGAGCAGTACTTC | CASSPSLGRGVSSYEQYF
NA | TRBJ1-6 | NA | TRBV14 | TGTGCCAGCAGGACAGCCGCTATCTCTCTCAATTCACCCCTCCACTTT | CASRTAAISLNSPLHF
NA | TRBJ2-7 | once | TRBV5-1 | TGCGCCAGCAGCCCGGACACCTTCGCCGAGCAGTACTTC | CASSPDTFAEQYF
TRBD1 | TRBJ1-5 | NA | TRBV9 | TGTGCCAGCAGCGGAGGGACAGGCAGGGATCCCCAGCATTTT | CASSGGTGRDPQHF
TRBD1 | TRBJ2-7 | NA | TRBV13 | TGTGCCAGCAGCTTAGGCGGACAGGGGGTTTACGAGCAGTACTTC | CASSLGGQGVYEQYF
TRBD1 | TRBJ1-6 | once | TRBV9 | TGTGCCAGCAGCTCGTCCGGGACAGGCAATTCACCCCTCCACTTT | CASSSSGTGNSPLHF
NA | TRBJ1-5 | NA | TRBV7-6 | TGTGCCAGCAGGTACCACAGGGCCATCCAGCCCCAGCATTTT | CASRYHRAIQPQHF
NA | TRBJ2-1 | NA | TRBV2 | TGTGCCAGCAGTGAAGACTATTCCCATGAGCAGTTCTTC | CASSEDYSHEQFF
TRBD2 | TRBJ2-3 | NA | TRBV6-6 | TGTGCCAGCAGTCCCACCAGACTAGCGGGGGGGCCAGATACGCAGTATTTT | CASSPTRLAGGPDTQYF
TRBD1 | TRBJ1-6 | NA | TRBV7-9 | TGTGCCAGCAGCTACCGGGACAGGGGTTTCAGCTCCTATAATTCACCCCTCCACTTT | CASSYRDRGFSSYNSPLHF
TRBD2 | TRBJ2-1 | NA | TRBV7-3 | TGTGCCAGCAGCCCCGGGACTAGCGAATACAATGAGCAGTTCTTC | CASSPGTSEYNEQFF
NA | TRBJ2-5 | NA | TRBV5-1 | TGCGCCAGCAGCTTGTTATCCACCGGGGAGACCCAGTACTTC | CASSLLSTGETQYF
NA | TRBJ2-3 | NA | TRBV4-2 | TGTGCCAGCAGCCGCAGCGACTCGTCAGATACGCAGTATTTT | CASSRSDSSDTQYF
TRBD2 | TRBJ2-5 | NA | TRBV3-1/TRBV3-2 | TGTGCCAGCAGCACCCGGGGAGGGGCCCTCCAAGAGACCCAGTACTTC | CASSTRGGALQETQYF
TRBD2 | TRBJ2-5 | NA | TRBV6-7 | TGTGCCAGCAGTTACTCGGGGCTAGCGGGTGGAGAGACCCAGTACTTC | CASSYSGLAGGETQYF
TRBD2 | TRBJ2-7 | few | TRBV10-1 | TGCGCCAGCTCGGAGGCTAGCGGGGGACGGAACGAGCAGTACTTC | CASSEASGGRNEQYF
TRBD2 | TRBJ2-1 | NA | TRBV4-3 | TGCGCCAGCAGCCAAGATTCCAGCGGGGCTTCCGCTGAGCAGTTCTTC | CASSQDSSGASAEQFF
TRBD1 | TRBJ1-1 | NA | TRBV5-3 | TGTGCCAGAAGCCTTGGACAGGGGGCAGTGGACACTGAAGCTTTCTTT | CARSLGQGAVDTEAFF
NA | TRBJ1-1 | NA | TRBV14 | TGTGCCAGCAGCCAAAGACTAGCGGGGGAAGCTTTCTTT | CASSQRLAGEAFF
TRBD2 | TRBJ2-1 | NA | TRBV4-3 | TGCGCCAGCAGCCAGCGACTAGCGGGGGGGTCTCGCAGCTCCTACAATGAGCAGTTCTTC | CASSQRLAGGSRSSYNEQFF
NA | TRBJ1-4 | NA | TRBV19 | TGTGCCAGTAGTATAAGTGGAGACCGCAAAGTTGAAAAACTGTTTTTT | CASSISGDRKVEKLFF
TRBD2 | TRBJ2-3 | NA | TRBV2 | TGTGCCAGCACGCCTACTAGCGGGGTCACAGATACGCAGTATTTT | CASTPTSGVTDTQYF
NA | TRBJ2-1 | few | TRBV4-3 | TGCGCCAGCAGCCAAGATTTGGGGGCTCATGAGCAGTTCTTC | CASSQDLGAHEQFF
NA | TRBJ1-4 | NA | TRBV5-6 | TGTGCCAGCAGCCGGAAAAGACAGGCTAATGAAAAACTGTTTTTT | CASSRKRQANEKLFF
TRBD1 | TRBJ2-7 | NA | TRBV19 | TGTGCCAGTAGTCCGCCCGGGACAGGGGGCTCCTACGAGCAGTACTTC | CASSPPGTGGSYEQYF
NA | TRBJ1-1 | once | TRBV3-1/TRBV3-2 | TGTGCCAGCAGCATCAGGGGCTCCGGCACTGAAGCTTTCTTT | CASSIRGSGTEAFF
TRBD1 | TRBJ2-7 | NA | TRBV18 | TGTGCCAGCTCACCAGGGACAGGGGCCACCTACGAGCAGTACTTC | CASSPGTGATYEQYF
TRBD2 | TRBJ2-5 | NA | TRBV11-2 | TGTGCCAGCAGCTCAACTAGCGGGATTATGGAGACCCAGTACTTC | CASSSTSGIMETQYF
TRBD1 | TRBJ2-7 | medium-sized | TRBV4-3 | TGCGCCAGCAGCCACTCGATGACAGGGGAGATCTACGAGCAGTACTTC | CASSHSMTGEIYEQYF
TRBD2 | TRBJ2-3 | NA | TRBV7-2 | TGTGCCAGCAGCTTACGGAGAACCCTAGCGGGGGGGTCAGATACGCAGTATTTT | CASSLRRTLAGGSDTQYF
NA | TRBJ2-3 | NA | TRBV5-6 | TGTGCCAGCAGCCTAGTCCCTAGCGTAGTCACAGATACGCAGTATTTT | CASSLVPSVVTDTQYF
NA | TRBJ2-5 | NA | TRBV2 | TGTGCCAGCAGTGAAATTGTCTCGGGGGAGACCCAGTACTTC | CASSEIVSGETQYF
NA | TRBJ1-5 | NA | TRBV6-1 | TGTGCCAGCAGTGAGGCAACATATCGGCCCCAGCATTTT | CASSEATYRPQHF
TRBD2 | TRBJ2-5 | NA | TRBV7-6 | TGTGCCAGCAGCCATGGTCTTCTAGCGGGGACCCCGATTGCGGCCCAGTACTTC | CASSHGLLAGTPIAAQYF
TRBD2 | TRBJ2-5 | NA | TRBV9 | TGTGCCAGCAGCGCTTTTCAGGGACTAGCCCAAGAGACCCAGTACTTC | CASSAFQGLAQETQYF
TRBD1 | TRBJ2-7 | NA | TRBV5-1 | TGCGCCAGCAGACCGGGACAGGGTCCCCTCTACGAGCAGTACTTC | CASRPGQGPLYEQYF
NA | TRBJ1-1 | NA | TRBV19 | TGTGCCAGTAGGACTATAGCGGGGCACACTGAAGCTTTCTTT | CASRTIAGHTEAFF
NA | TRBJ2-3 | NA | TRBV28 | TGTGCCAGCAGTTTAGGTCCCGGGGGTACAGATACGCAGTATTTT | CASSLGPGGTDTQYF
TRBD1 | TRBJ2-3 | NA | TRBV4-2 | TGTGCCAGCAGCCAAATAGAGGGGGCTGTAGATACGCAGTATTTT | CASSQIEGAVDTQYF
NA | TRBJ2-2 | NA | TRBV11-1 | TGTGCCAGCAGCTTAAACCAGGCCCGGGATGGGGAGCTGTTTTTT | CASSLNQARDGELFF
NA | TRBJ2-7 | NA | TRBV29-1 | TGCAGCGTTTCCTGGACAGCCTCCTACGAGCAGTACTTC | CSVSWTASYEQYF
TRBD2 | TRBJ2-7 | NA | TRBV5-1 | TGCGCCAGCAGCCGCGCGGGGGGGTCCTACGAGCAGTACTTC | CASSRAGGSYEQYF